Listed below are T cell receptor beta chains from one sample, sequenced in a study of CD8+ T cells in alopecia areata. Sequencing was performed with immunoSEQ multiplex PCR; in TCRdb, only in-frame clones are kept and a portion is missing. Of around 170,000 clones detected, approximately 50% appear once; the ten largest clones hold around 9.1%. Source: CD8+ T cells sorted from blood, taken at approximately week 52, from a patient treated with tofacitinib. These receptors all come from a human donor with alopecia areata. Both conserved end residues are trimmed from each CDR3.

TRBV7-9	TRBJ2-2	ASSSRSDGELF
TRBV29-1	TRBJ2-5	SAARPGEETQY
TRBV10-1	TRBJ2-7	ASSARTATYEQY
TRBV5-1	TRBJ2-5	ASTEGAQETQY
TRBV11-2	TRBJ1-6	ASSLLDTNNSPLH
TRBV13	TRBJ2-3	ASSSGGADTQY
TRBV30	TRBJ2-7	AWDPGLAHEQY
TRBV9	TRBJ1-1	ASSVRSDRGHNQENTEAF
TRBV13	TRBJ1-1	ASSLALGKPNTEAF
TRBV27	TRBJ1-6	ASSPLENNSPLH
TRBV5-4	TRBJ2-7	ALENRLGEQY
TRBV13	TRBJ1-2	ASTLAQGAGGYT
TRBV4-3	TRBJ2-1	ASSQGQSGGPSYNEQF
TRBV7-6	TRBJ2-7	ASSPREDSYEQY
TRBV27	TRBJ2-3	ASSLVLGRGPSDTQY
TRBV6-6	TRBJ2-1	ASSYSGDYNEQF
TRBV27	TRBJ1-2	ASSQGRVSYGYT
TRBV4-3	TRBJ1-2	ASSQEQQGTNYGYT
TRBV27	TRBJ2-7	ASSPLSGARGEQY
TRBV23-1	TRBJ1-5	ASSPYLPGGDQPQH
TRBV4-2	TRBJ1-2	ASSTQGDPNYGYT
TRBV5-1	TRBJ2-5	ASSRSGAGSFRETQY
TRBV2	TRBJ2-1	ASSEGFSYNEQF
TRBV9	TRBJ1-6	ASSGTGRSPLH
TRBV9	TRBJ2-2	ASRASGNTGELF
TRBV29-1	TRBJ2-2	SALDQGAKGTGELF
TRBV27	TRBJ1-6	ATTGGGPYNSPLH
TRBV29-1	TRBJ2-5	SVGTTTGVRETQY
TRBV7-9	TRBJ1-2	ASSLVQAYYGYT